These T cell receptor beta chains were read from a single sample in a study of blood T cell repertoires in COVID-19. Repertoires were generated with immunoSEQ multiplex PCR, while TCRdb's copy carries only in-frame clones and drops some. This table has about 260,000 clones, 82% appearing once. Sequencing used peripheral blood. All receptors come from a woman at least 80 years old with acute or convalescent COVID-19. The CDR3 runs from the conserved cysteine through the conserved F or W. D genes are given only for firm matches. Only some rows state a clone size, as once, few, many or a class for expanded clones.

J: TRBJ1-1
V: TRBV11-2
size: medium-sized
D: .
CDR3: CASSLRTESTEAFF
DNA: TGTGCCAGCAGCTTGCGGACAGAGAGCACTGAAGCTTTCTTT

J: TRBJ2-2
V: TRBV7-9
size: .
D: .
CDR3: CASSHGGASAGELFF
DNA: TGTGCCAGCAGTCATGGGGGCGCAAGTGCCGGGGAGCTGTTTTTT

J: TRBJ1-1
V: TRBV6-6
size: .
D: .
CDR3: CASSYVTHPNTEAFF
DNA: TGTGCCAGCAGTTACGTAACACATCCGAACACTGAAGCTTTCTTT

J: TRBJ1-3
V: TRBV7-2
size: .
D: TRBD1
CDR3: CASSIDRGLAGNTIYF
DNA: TGTGCCAGCAGCATTGACAGGGGTTTGGCTGGAAACACCATATATTTT

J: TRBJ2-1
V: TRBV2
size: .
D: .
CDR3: CASRGRDWSYNEQFF
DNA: TGTGCCAGCCGCGGGCGGGATTGGTCCTACAATGAGCAGTTCTTC

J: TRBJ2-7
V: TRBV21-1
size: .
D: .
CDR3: CASSYLCGSSYEQYF
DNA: .

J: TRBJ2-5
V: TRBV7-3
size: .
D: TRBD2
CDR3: CASSLLAGAQETQYF
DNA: TGTGCCAGCAGCTTACTAGCGGGAGCCCAAGAGACCCAGTACTTC

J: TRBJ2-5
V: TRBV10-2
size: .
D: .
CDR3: CASRNGLLETQYF
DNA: TGCGCCAGTCGGAATGGACTGTTGGAGACCCAGTACTTC

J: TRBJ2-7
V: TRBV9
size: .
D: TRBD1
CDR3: CASNQQGQYEQYF
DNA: TGTGCCAGCAACCAACAGGGGCAGTACGAGCAGTACTTC

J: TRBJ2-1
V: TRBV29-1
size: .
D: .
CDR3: CSVEHTSGYNEQFF
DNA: TGCAGCGTTGAGCACACCTCCGGGTACAATGAGCAGTTCTTC

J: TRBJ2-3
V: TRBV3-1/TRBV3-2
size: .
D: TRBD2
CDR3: CASSPRFGLASTDTQYF
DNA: TGTGCCAGCAGCCCAAGATTTGGACTAGCTAGCACAGATACGCAGTATTTT

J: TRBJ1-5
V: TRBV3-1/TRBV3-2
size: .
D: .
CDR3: CASSQDSGYNQPQHF
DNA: TGTGCCAGCAGCCAAGATTCGGGGTACAATCAGCCCCAGCATTTT

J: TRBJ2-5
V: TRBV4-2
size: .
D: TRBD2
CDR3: CASSQGVAGVSETQYF
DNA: TGTGCCAGCAGCCAAGGGGTAGCGGGGGTGTCGGAGACCCAGTACTTC

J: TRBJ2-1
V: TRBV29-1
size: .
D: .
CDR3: CSVVSERHNEQFF
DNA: TGCAGCGTTGTTAGCGAACGACACAATGAGCAGTTCTTC

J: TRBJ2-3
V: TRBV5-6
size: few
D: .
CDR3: CASSWRLVSPSTDTQYF
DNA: TGTGCCAGCAGCTGGAGACTAGTGTCCCCTAGCACAGATACGCAGTATTTT

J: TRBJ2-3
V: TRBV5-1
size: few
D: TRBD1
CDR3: CASSLAAGTGGTDTQYF
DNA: TGCGCCAGCAGCTTAGCGGCCGGGACAGGGGGCACAGATACGCAGTATTTT

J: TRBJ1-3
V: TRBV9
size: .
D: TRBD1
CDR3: CASSNRGSSGNTIYF
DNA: TGTGCCAGCAGCAACAGGGGCTCCTCTGGAAACACCATATATTTT

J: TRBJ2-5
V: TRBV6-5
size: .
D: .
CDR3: CASEGQSQETQYF
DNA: TGTGCCAGCGAGGGACAAAGCCAAGAGACCCAGTACTTC

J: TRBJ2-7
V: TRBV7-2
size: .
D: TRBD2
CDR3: CASSLVAGGYEQYF
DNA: TGTGCCAGCAGCCTAGTAGCGGGGGGCTACGAGCAGTACTTC

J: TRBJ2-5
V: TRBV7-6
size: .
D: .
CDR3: CASSFGGTAHLETQYF
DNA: TGTGCCAGCAGCTTTGGCGGGACGGCCCATCTGGAGACCCAGTACTTC

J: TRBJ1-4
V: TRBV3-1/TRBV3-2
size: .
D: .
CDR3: CASSQDPQRGSGEKLFF
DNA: TGTGCCAGCAGCCAAGATCCCCAGCGGGGGAGCGGTGAAAAACTGTTTTTT

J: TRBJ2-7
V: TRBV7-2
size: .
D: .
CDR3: CASSLAQVGRGEQYF
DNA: TGTGCCAGCAGCTTAGCCCAGGTGGGCAGGGGCGAGCAGTACTTC

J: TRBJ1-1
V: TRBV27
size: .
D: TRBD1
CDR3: CASSPPDRDRGTEAFF
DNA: TGTGCCAGCAGCCCCCCCGACAGGGATCGAGGCACTGAAGCTTTCTTT

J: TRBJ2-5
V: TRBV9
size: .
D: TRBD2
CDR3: CASSGMTSGGAGTQYF
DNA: TGTGCCAGCAGCGGTATGACTAGCGGGGGGGCCGGGACCCAGTACTTC

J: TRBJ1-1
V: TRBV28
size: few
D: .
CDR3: CASTYRGRVEAFF
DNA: TGTGCCAGCACCTATAGGGGGAGAGTTGAAGCTTTCTTT

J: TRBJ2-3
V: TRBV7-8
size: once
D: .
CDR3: CASSLAGGMGTDTQYF
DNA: TGTGCCAGCAGCTTAGCGGGGGGAATGGGCACAGATACGCAGTATTTT

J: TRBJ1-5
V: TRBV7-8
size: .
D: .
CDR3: CASSRVGGGNQPQHF
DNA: TGTGCCAGCAGCCGAGTGGGGGGGGGCAATCAGCCCCAGCATTTT

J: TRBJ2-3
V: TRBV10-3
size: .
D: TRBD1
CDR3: CAIMRTGLTDTQYF
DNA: TGTGCCATCATGAGGACAGGCCTCACAGATACGCAGTATTTT

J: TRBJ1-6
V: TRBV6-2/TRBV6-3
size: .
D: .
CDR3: CASSFARGNSPLHF
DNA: TGTGCCAGCAGTTTCGCCCGCGGTAATTCACCCCTCCACTTT

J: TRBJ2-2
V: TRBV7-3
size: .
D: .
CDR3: CASRGGTDQGELFF
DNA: TGTGCCAGCAGGGGCGGGACAGACCAAGGGGAGCTGTTTTTT

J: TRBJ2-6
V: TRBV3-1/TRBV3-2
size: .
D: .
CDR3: CASSSTGTGANVLTF
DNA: TGTGCCAGCAGCTCAACAGGGACTGGGGCCAACGTCCTGACTTTC

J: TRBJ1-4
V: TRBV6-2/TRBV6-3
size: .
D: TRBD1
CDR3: CASSSTGSLEKLFF
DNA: TGTGCCAGCAGTTCGACAGGGAGCTTAGAAAAACTGTTTTTT

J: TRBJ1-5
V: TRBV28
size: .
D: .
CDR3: CASSQGQHNQPQHF
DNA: TGTGCCAGCAGCCAGGGACAACACAATCAGCCCCAGCATTTT

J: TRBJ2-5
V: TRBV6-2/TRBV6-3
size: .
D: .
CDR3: CASSYRGETQYF
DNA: TGTGCCAGCAGTTACAGGGGTGAGACCCAGTACTTC

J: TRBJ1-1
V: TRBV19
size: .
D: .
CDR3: CASTGGRIRAAEAFF
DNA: TGTGCCAGTACGGGGGGCAGGATCAGGGCGGCTGAAGCTTTCTTT

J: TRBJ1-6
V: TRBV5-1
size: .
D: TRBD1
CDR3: CASSGTPQGIVNSPLHF
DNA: TGCGCCAGCAGCGGGACACCACAGGGGATTGTAAATTCACCCCTCCACTTT

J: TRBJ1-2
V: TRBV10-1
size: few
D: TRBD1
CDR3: CASSERGRGCGTGEGGYTF
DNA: TGCGCCAGCAGTGAGAGAGGACGCGGCTGTGGGACAGGGGAAGGTGGCTACACCTTC

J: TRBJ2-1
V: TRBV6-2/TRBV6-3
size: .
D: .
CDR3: CASSYWASSNEQFF
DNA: TGTGCCAGCAGTTATTGGGCTAGCTCCAATGAGCAGTTCTTC

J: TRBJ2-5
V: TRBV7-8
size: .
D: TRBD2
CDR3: CASSLTSGTQETQYF
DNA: TGTGCCAGCAGCTTAACTAGCGGCACCCAAGAGACCCAGTACTTC

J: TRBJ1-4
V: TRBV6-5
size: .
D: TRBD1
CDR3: CASSYSGQGAKKLFF
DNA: TGTGCCAGCAGTTACTCCGGCCAGGGGGCTAAAAAACTGTTTTTT

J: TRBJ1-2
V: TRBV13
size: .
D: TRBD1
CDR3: CASSPYRGDGYTF
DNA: TGTGCCAGCAGCCCGTACAGGGGGGATGGCTACACCTTC

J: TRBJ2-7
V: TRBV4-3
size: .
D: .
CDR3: CASSQDPEARDYEQYF
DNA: TGCGCCAGCAGCCAAGATCCAGAGGCCAGGGACTACGAGCAGTACTTC

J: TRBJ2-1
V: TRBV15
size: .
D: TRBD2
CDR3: CATSPTGRERYNEQFF
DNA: TGTGCCACCAGCCCGACGGGGAGGGAGCGATACAATGAGCAGTTCTTC

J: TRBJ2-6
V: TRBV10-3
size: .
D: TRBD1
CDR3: CAISESGQRSGANVLTF
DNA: TGTGCCATCAGTGAGTCGGGACAGCGCTCTGGGGCCAACGTCCTGACTTTC

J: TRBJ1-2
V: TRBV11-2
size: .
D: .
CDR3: CASSLSLAAGGYTF
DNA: TGTGCCAGCAGCCTAAGTCTGGCAGCGGGCGGCTACACCTTC